This TCR beta chain derives from a study of T cell repertoires in cytomegalovirus infection (dated by TCRdb to between 2018 and 2021). Turning to the overall study: The peptide stimulations were aimed at well-studied HLA-B-restricted epitopes as well as recently identified HLA-C-restricted CMV epitopes, whose presentation resists viral immunomodulation. Donor HLA type was relevant to the analysis, because carriage of CMV infection together with the matching HLA type was indicated by public TCR beta signatures.

The CDR3 starts with the cysteine, ends with the phenylalanine, and has 17 residues. This entry keeps only the CDR3 DNA: 51 bases, framed from base 1. The trim is 5 bases for V and 2 bases for J, with a gap of 22 bases between the germline ends. The germline V gene gives CDR1 as SGHDT and CDR2 as YYEEEE. The data were produced on an Illumina HiSeq 1500. Starting from the raw public reads, TCRdb applied fastp trimming at Q25, assembled clones with MiXCR and retained in-frame beta chains. Every CDR3 protein is listed once, alongside the most common genes and DNA of its rows. The sample table contains 100,000 to 150,000 distinct CDR3 sequences; only one count was recorded for more than 25% of them. Roughly 50% of the sample goes to the ten largest clones. Beyond this particular receptor, the publication reports: In the ex vivo response, HLA-C-restricted CMV-specific TCR beta clonotypes were dominant, and in two of eight donors the single most frequent clonotype came from this HLA-C-restricted group. Cumulative frequency of public TCR beta family members discriminated carriers of CMV infection plus the relevant HLA type in this cohort and an independent roughly 350-donor cohort.

A remark on this clonotype: The antigen it recognizes is unknown. No base quality values were provided; no much bigger clone lies one nucleotide off.

The treatment or condition tag for this specimen amounts to: in vitro stimulation with specific CMV peptide epitopes to enrich CMV-specific T cells. Sequencing was performed on CD8+ T cells from cultured PBMCs, taken from culture after CMV antigen stimulation. The receptor's source is a human donor in good health (CMV status not recorded). Some clones in this sample may be carry-over from other donors' samples. The sequence joins TRBV5-6 to TRBJ1-2; the D segment could be TRBD1, given 6 matching bases. The DNA sequence is TGTGCCAGCAGACGGATGACAGGCACCGAAGTGAACTATGGCTACACCTTC. The translation is CASRRMTGTEVNYGYTF. Beyond the CDR3, the reference TRBV5-6 and TRBJ1-2 genes provide the residues; the full variable domain reads: DAGVTQSPTHLIKTRGQQVTLRCSPKSGHDTVSWYQQALGQGPQFIFQYYEEEERQRGNFPDRFSGHQFPNYSSELNVNALLLGDSALYLCASRRMTGTEVNYGYTFGSGTRLTVV.